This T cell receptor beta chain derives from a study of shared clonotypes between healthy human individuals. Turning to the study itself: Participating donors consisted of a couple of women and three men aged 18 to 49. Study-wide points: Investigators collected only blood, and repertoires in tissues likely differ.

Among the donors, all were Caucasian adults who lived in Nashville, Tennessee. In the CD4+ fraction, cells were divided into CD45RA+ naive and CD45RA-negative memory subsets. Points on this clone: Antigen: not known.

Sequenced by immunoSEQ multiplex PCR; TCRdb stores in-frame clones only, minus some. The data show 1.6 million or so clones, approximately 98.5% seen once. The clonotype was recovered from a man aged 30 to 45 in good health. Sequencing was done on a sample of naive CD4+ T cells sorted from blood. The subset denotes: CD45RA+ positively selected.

The CDR3 loop reads CAWSRQGLGGGYTF. The CDR3 DNA reads TGTGCCTGGAGTCGACAGGGCCTAGGAGGTGGCTACACCTTC. The chain is built from TRBV30 and TRBJ1-2; TRBD1 matches at 7 bases. There are 14 residues in the CDR3. After removal of 2 bases from V and 7 bases from J, the junction contained 10 bases not matched to a gene. Germline-derived CDR1 and CDR2 are GTSNPN and SVGIG (reference sequence).